This is a list of T cell receptor beta chains from one sample in a study of T-cell reconstitution after alpha-beta-depleted transplantation in children. MiXCR, run by TCRdb on the PCR reads, gives a single entry per CDR3 protein. The sample records about 350,000 distinct CDR3 sequences, around 15% being singletons. The sample consisted of PBMCs, mostly from graft donor cells, taken 360 days after TCRalphabeta/CD19-depleted stem cell transplant. These receptors all stem from a male patient aged 2 to 10 who had a stem cell transplant for acute lymphoblastic leukemia, so the T cells may come from the graft donor. The conserved cysteine and the conserved F or W are not part of the CDR3 here. Fields, in order: J gene, V gene, D gene, CDR3 protein. The D gene is left open where the match is weak.

J: TRBJ1-1; V: TRBV12-3/TRBV12-4; D: NA; CDR3: ASSLKAGENTEAF
J: TRBJ2-4; V: TRBV5-1; D: TRBD2; CDR3: ASSLSASGLAKNIQY
J: TRBJ2-3; V: TRBV5-8; D: TRBD2; CDR3: ASSLEGTNTDTQY
J: TRBJ1-3; V: TRBV12-3/TRBV12-4; D: TRBD1; CDR3: ASSKGQGFISGNTIY
J: TRBJ2-2; V: TRBV9; D: NA; CDR3: ASSVGTAGELF
J: TRBJ2-1; V: TRBV20-1; D: TRBD2; CDR3: SARDSRLAAIRSYNEQF
J: TRBJ2-7; V: TRBV11-2; D: NA; CDR3: ASRDGNEQY
J: TRBJ2-1; V: TRBV20-1; D: TRBD2; CDR3: SASGGLAGVFNEQF
J: TRBJ1-5; V: TRBV7-9; D: NA; CDR3: ASSLDNSYQPQH
J: TRBJ1-3; V: TRBV7-2; D: NA; CDR3: ASSFQGSGNTIY
J: TRBJ1-6; V: TRBV6-5; D: NA; CDR3: ASSLPGLTYNSPLH
J: TRBJ2-3; V: TRBV10-3; D: NA; CDR3: AIRAPENTDTQY
J: TRBJ1-5; V: TRBV6-2/TRBV6-3; D: NA; CDR3: SSRGLGFNQPQH
J: TRBJ2-1; V: TRBV6-2/TRBV6-3; D: NA; CDR3: ASSWSYENEQF
J: TRBJ2-7; V: TRBV12-3/TRBV12-4; D: TRBD1; CDR3: ASSPQTGIYYEQY
J: TRBJ2-2; V: TRBV20-1; D: NA; CDR3: SAREGQEVDTGELF
J: TRBJ2-3; V: TRBV28; D: TRBD2; CDR3: ASGLAGPDTQY
J: TRBJ2-5; V: TRBV4-2; D: TRBD2; CDR3: ASSQVLAGDRETQY
J: TRBJ2-1; V: TRBV7-9; D: TRBD2; CDR3: ASSLALAVIYNEQF
J: TRBJ2-7; V: TRBV29-1; D: TRBD1; CDR3: SVRTGGREQY
J: TRBJ2-1; V: TRBV4-1; D: NA; CDR3: ASSQKHRGLATDNEQF
J: TRBJ2-7; V: TRBV10-3; D: NA; CDR3: AISEWVDEQY
J: TRBJ2-1; V: TRBV18; D: NA; CDR3: ASTRSGTLGYNEQF
J: TRBJ2-1; V: TRBV9; D: NA; CDR3: ASSGLDRLSEQF
J: TRBJ2-7; V: TRBV28; D: TRBD1; CDR3: ASSPLGTGAFEQY
J: TRBJ1-1; V: TRBV12-3/TRBV12-4; D: TRBD1; CDR3: ASSRPTGKDTEAF
J: TRBJ2-2; V: TRBV29-1; D: NA; CDR3: SVEAENTGELF
J: TRBJ2-1; V: TRBV9; D: TRBD2; CDR3: ASSVWGAGYNEQF
J: TRBJ1-2; V: TRBV7-2; D: NA; CDR3: ASSLAPRVYGYT
J: TRBJ2-5; V: TRBV20-1; D: NA; CDR3: SASIIKETQY
J: TRBJ2-3; V: TRBV9; D: NA; CDR3: ASSVPLGAVTDTQY
J: TRBJ2-7; V: TRBV7-2; D: NA; CDR3: ASSFALNPAYEQY
J: TRBJ2-1; V: TRBV14; D: TRBD2; CDR3: ASSHGGRGNEQF
J: TRBJ1-4; V: TRBV20-1; D: NA; CDR3: SARRDAATNEKLF
J: TRBJ2-7; V: TRBV27; D: NA; CDR3: ASSSLPGAATYEQY
J: TRBJ2-1; V: TRBV29-1; D: NA; CDR3: SVESPGNRAYNEQF
J: TRBJ2-3; V: TRBV10-3; D: TRBD2; CDR3: AITPGTSSSTDTQY
J: TRBJ2-7; V: TRBV2; D: NA; CDR3: ASRAQGYEQY
J: TRBJ2-1; V: TRBV20-1; D: TRBD2; CDR3: SARTGLAGANEQF
J: TRBJ2-1; V: TRBV27; D: TRBD1; CDR3: ASSLRLGTGIYEQF
J: TRBJ2-5; V: TRBV24-1; D: NA; CDR3: ATSDVGDETQY